The clone carrying this T cell receptor (beta chain) was observed a handful of times. The sample is drawn from a study of post-analysis software for immune sequencing data. Study as a whole: Courses of disease covered relapsing-remitting, secondary progressive and progressive-relapsing multiple sclerosis.

Libraries were made from TCR beta cDNA, and they carried unique molecular identifiers. TCRdb used MiXCR to reprocess the PCR reads, holding one entry per CDR3 protein. This table has about 160,000 distinct CDR3 sequences, about 34% appearing once. The TCR comes from a girl aged 5 to 17 with multiple sclerosis. Source: blood, taken after autologous hematopoietic stem cell transplantation.

CDR3 nucleotides: TGTGCCAGCAGATCAGGGGCCTACAGCTTCTCCTACGAGCAGTACTTC. This codes for CASRSGAYSFSYEQYF. The gene calls are TRBV6-1 and TRBJ2-7; D possibly corresponds to TRBD1 (6 bases). The V and J ends lost 6 bases and 0 bases respectively, with 18 bases between them. CDR3 length equals 16 residues. CDR1 and CDR2 from the germline V gene are MNHNS and SASEGT.